This TCR beta chain appears in the sequencing data of a study of vaccination effects on CD4 cells after COVID-19. As for the study in general: The cohort was immunized with two doses of either the BNT162b2 or mRNA-1273 vaccine.

V gave up 4 bases and J gave up 6 bases, with 12 bases separating them. Per germline, CDR1 LNHDA and CDR2 SQIVND (reference sequence). The length of the CDR3 is 13 residues. Concerning this clone itself: Its target is not known.

Expansion of antigen-specific CD4+ T cells with viral peptide pools was carried out by the ViraFEST assay before sequencing. CD4+ T cells were isolated after 10 days of culture. Nucleocapsid antibodies stayed negative before and after vaccination, showing no earlier SARS-CoV-2 infection. PBMC cultures contained 1.5 million to 2 million cells per well, 7.5 to 10 IU/ml IL-2 and approximately 9.9 ug/ml peptides. Half the medium was replaced with IL-2 medium on days 3 and 7. TCRdb's table, derived via immunoSEQ multiplex PCR, lists solely in-frame clones and lacks some. The sample lists tens of thousands of clones, around 77% occurring once.

This TCR came from a human donor who received a COVID-19 vaccine. The sample in question was CD4+ T cells from PBMCs cultured with HCoV-NL63 spike peptides, obtained before COVID-19 vaccination. The chain is built from TRBV19 and TRBJ1-2, with TRBD1 as a possible D gene (5 bases). The CDR3, as DNA: TGTGCCAGTAGTACGCGGACGACAGATGGCTACACCTTC. This encodes CASSTRTTDGYTF.